This T cell receptor beta chain emerged from a study of blood T cell repertoires in COVID-19. Study summary: Specimens from acute and convalescent COVID-19 originated in the United States, Italy and Spain. Sample material is recorded as cDNA or gDNA derived from T cells, B-cell-depleted T cells, or PBMCs.

With 2 bases removed from V and 6 bases from J, the gap between germline ends came to 14 bases. The CDR3 consists of 13 residues. Per germline, CDR1 GTSNPN and CDR2 SVGIG (reference sequence). Original analysis: The assay estimated nucleated cells by amplifying reference gene primers. TCRdb keeps only in-frame clones here, not all; method: immunoSEQ multiplex PCR. The D gene and trimming were derived from the DNA, and the V and J assignments and clone size from that table. This table holds 310,000 or so clones, roughly 89% found once. Seattle's cohort entered during active infection and was followed longitudinally. This clone was counted a few times.

The V and J genes are TRBV30 and TRBJ2-7; D is undetermined. This sequence originates from a man aged 30 to 45 with COVID-19, enrolled during active disease. The sequenced material came from peripheral blood. Written as DNA, the CDR3 is TGTGCCTGGAGTCGACCCCTAACGGGCGAGCAGTACTTC. Residues: CAWSRPLTGEQYF.